The present TCR beta chain was sequenced within a study of T cells in Graves' hyperthyroidism and ophthalmopathy. For the study at large: The initial diagnosis was the point when peripheral blood was collected, ahead of any treatment.

Researchers amplified the TCR beta CDR3 regions from RNA transcripts. A set of HTBI primers served as the primers for a first-round RT-PCR of the TCR CDR3. Each CDR3 protein is one row after TCRdb ran MiXCR on the multiplex PCR reads. The sample has hundreds of thousands of distinct CDR3 sequences, 15% to 20% seen once; the top ten hold less than 4.5%. The CDR3 covers 18 residues. CDR1 is LNHDA, CDR2 SQIVND, per germline (reference sequence). V was pared by 8 bases and J by 1 base, with 12 bases of the junction left unmatched. The authors deemed Graves' hyperthyroidism stable absent ophthalmopathy progression within 18 months. Together with thyroid ultrasound, orbital computed tomography, serum thyroxine and TRAb, clinical symptoms were used for diagnoses. The PBMCs had their origin in 10 ml of fresh peripheral blood.

The clonotype was recovered from a woman aged 25 to 39 with Graves' hyperthyroidism. V is TRBV19 and J is TRBJ2-4, with 12 bases lining up with TRBD2. Sequences were obtained from blood. Here the CDR3 reads CASRLAGEVEEAKNIQYF. The CDR3 DNA is TGTGCCAGTCGACTAGCGGGAGAAGTGGAAGAGGCCAAAAACATTCAGTACTTC.